The T cell receptor (beta chain) described here comes from a study of neurological immune-mediated disorders. This clonotype was detected many times. Volunteers from a blood bank in Maryland, USA, made up the healthy controls. TCRdb used MiXCR to reprocess the 5' RACE reads, holding one entry per CDR3 protein. The sample carries approximately 38,000 distinct CDR3 sequences, 7% to 8.5% recorded once. Sequencing was carried out using CD4+ T cells from blood. The TCR sequence derives from a middle-aged man in good health.

CDR3 DNA: TGTGCCACCAGTCACCGGGACAGGGAGAACGGTGAGCAGTTCTTC. Its protein is CATSHRDRENGEQFF. The chain employs TRBV24-1 and TRBJ2-1, with TRBD1 matching over 9 bases. J lost 9 bases, V lost 6 bases, and 11 bases had no gene match. Germline V lookup: CDR1 KGHDR, CDR2 SFDVKD. This CDR3 region has 15 residues.